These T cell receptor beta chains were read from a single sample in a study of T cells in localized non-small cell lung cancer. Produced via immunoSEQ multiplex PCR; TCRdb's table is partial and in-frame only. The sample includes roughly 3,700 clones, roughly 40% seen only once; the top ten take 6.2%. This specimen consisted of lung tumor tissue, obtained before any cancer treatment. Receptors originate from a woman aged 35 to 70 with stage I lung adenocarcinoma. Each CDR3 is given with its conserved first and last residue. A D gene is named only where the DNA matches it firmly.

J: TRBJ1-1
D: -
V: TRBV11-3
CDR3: CASSLVAVNTEAFF

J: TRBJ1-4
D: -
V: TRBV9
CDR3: CASSVAIGEKLFF

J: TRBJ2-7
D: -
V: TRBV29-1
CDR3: CSVEQGAYEQYF

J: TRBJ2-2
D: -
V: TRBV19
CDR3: CASSIGRTVTGELFF

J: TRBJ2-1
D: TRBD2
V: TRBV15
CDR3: CATQEREGFPEQFF

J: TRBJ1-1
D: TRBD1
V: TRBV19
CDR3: CASSLGRDRGQGTEAFF

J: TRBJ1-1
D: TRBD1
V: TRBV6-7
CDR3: CASSEGTGPLTEAFF

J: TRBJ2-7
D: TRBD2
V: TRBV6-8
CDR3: CASSEPGTSGRASYEQYF

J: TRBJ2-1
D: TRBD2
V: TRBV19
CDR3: CASSVSGTSYNEQFF

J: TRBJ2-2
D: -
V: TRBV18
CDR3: CASSQPGPPNTGELFF

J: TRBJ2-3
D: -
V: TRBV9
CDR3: CASSVGPSLSTDTQYF

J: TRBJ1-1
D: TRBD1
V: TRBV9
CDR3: CASRRDRGNTEAFF

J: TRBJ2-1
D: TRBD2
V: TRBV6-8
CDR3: CASSYLPRVGSSGRNEQFF

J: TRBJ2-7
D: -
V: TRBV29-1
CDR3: CSVGGSGTASYEQYF

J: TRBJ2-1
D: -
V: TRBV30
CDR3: CAWSNSGYEQFF

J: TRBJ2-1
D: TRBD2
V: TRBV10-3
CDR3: CAISSGTSGRSSYNEQFF

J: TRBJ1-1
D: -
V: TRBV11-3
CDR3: CASSLTAHMNTEAFF

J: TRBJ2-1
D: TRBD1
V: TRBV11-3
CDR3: CASSPNRGSLDEQFF

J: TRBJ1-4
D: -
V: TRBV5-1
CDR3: CASSLVGRENEKLFF

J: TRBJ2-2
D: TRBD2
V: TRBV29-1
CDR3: CSVRLAGGTGELFF

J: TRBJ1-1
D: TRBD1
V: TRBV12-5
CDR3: CASGLASFVRDRVNTEAFF

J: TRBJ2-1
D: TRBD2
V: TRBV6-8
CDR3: CASSPRGGRDHNEQFF

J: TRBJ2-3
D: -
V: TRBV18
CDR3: CASSPGLFGGRTDTQYF